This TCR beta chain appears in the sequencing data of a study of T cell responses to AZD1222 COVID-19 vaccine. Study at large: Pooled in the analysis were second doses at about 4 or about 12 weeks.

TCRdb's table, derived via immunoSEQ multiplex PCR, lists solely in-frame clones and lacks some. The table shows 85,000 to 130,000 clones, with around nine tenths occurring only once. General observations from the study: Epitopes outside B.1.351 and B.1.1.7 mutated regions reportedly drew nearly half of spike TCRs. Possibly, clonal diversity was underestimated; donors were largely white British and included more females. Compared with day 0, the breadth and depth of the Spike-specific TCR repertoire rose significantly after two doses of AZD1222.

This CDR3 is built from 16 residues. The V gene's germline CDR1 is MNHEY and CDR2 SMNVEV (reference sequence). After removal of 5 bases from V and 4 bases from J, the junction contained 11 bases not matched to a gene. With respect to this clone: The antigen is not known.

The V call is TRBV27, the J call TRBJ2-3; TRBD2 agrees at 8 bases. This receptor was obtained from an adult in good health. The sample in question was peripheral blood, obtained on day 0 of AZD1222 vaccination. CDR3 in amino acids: CASSPIAGSGADTQYF. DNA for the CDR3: TGTGCCAGCAGTCCAATAGCGGGGTCGGGGGCAGATACGCAGTATTTT.